The 32 T cell receptor beta chains in this list originate from one sample, sequenced in a study of CD8+CD57+ T cells in acquired aplastic anemia. Genomic DNA was employed as the template in profiling TCR beta VDJ and CDR3. Each CDR3 protein is one row after TCRdb ran MiXCR on the reads. The data contain about 210,000 distinct CDR3 sequences, 61% of them singletons. The sequencing sample was made of sorted CD4+, CD8+, or CD8+CD57+ T cells (not recorded which) from PBMCs. These receptors all stem from a human donor in good health.

V usage is TRBV20-1 and J usage is TRBJ1-6; D might be TRBD1 (5 bases). V shed 8 bases and J shed 7 bases, with 15 bases lying between them. The CDR3 sequence is 13 residues long. Germline CDR1 reads DFQATT; CDR2 reads SNEGSKA (reference sequence). In DNA, the CDR3 is TGCAGTCTAAGACAGACGGAGAATTCACCCCTCCACTTT. Protein product: CSLRQTENSPLHF.

This chain links TRBV7-9 with TRBJ2-3; D remains unclear. Germline-derived CDR1 and CDR2 are SEHNR and FQNEAQ (reference sequence). CDR3 length equals 15 residues. Trimming left V 0 bases short and J 5 bases short, with 12 bases between. CDR3 protein: CASSLAVGREDTQYF. The CDR3 nucleotides are TGTGCCAGCAGCTTAGCGGTCGGAAGGGAAGATACGCAGTATTTT.

The rearrangement links TRBV20-1 to TRBJ2-7; either TRBD1 or TRBD2 may supply D (5 bases each). Per the germline V gene, CDR1 is DFQATT and CDR2 is SNEGSKA (reference sequence). The CDR3 has 14 residues. Trimming pared 3 bases from V and 2 bases from J, leaving 14 bases between. The CDR3 sequence is CSASLLGRTYEQYF. CDR3 in DNA: TGCAGTGCTAGCTTACTGGGACGAACCTACGAGCAGTACTTC.

This chain joins TRBV7-6 and TRBJ2-1; 13 bases match TRBD2. The CDR3 has 17 residues. CDR1 is SGHVS and CDR2 is FNYEAQ in the germline V gene. The V segment lost 5 bases and the J segment 3 bases; nucleotides outside the gene matches: 7. CDR3 nucleotides: TGTGCCAGCAGCCCGGGACTAGCGGGGTCTCTCTACAATGAGCAGTTCTTC. It is translated as CASSPGLAGSLYNEQFF.

Only a few counts were recorded for this clonotype. The rearrangement joins TRBV11-2 to TRBJ2-7; D might be TRBD1 (5 bases). Germline V lookup: CDR1 SGHAT, CDR2 FQNNGV. This CDR3 contains 15 residues. V was pared by 0 bases and J by 2 bases, with 11 bases between. CDR3 nucleotides: TGTGCCAGCAGCTTAGAAAGCACAGGAACCTACGAGCAGTACTTC. Amino acids: CASSLESTGTYEQYF.

The rearrangement joins TRBV6-5 to TRBJ1-1, with D possibly being TRBD1 (6 bases). CDR1 MNHEY and CDR2 SVGAGI come from the germline V gene. This CDR3 contains 16 residues. V lost 5 bases, J lost 4 bases, and 20 bases lay in between. The CDR3 here is CASSTGQPTLGTEAFF. The CDR3 DNA reads TGTGCCAGCAGTACCGGACAGCCGACATTGGGCACTGAAGCTTTCTTT.

The rearrangement uses TRBV7-2 and TRBJ2-1, with no clear D. The CDR3 spans 11 residues. Germline assignment: CDR1 SGHTA and CDR2 FQGNSA. V was trimmed by 5 bases and J by 7 bases, leaving 6 bases between them. CDR3 sequence reads: CASSPRNEQFF. The DNA of the CDR3 is TGTGCCAGCAGCCCCAGGAATGAGCAGTTCTTC.

The chain recombines TRBV27 with TRBJ2-1; TRBD2 might be the D (5 bases). This CDR3 region has 16 residues. Trimming took off 2 bases at V and 0 bases at J, with 11 bases between the two ends. Looked up from germline, CDR1 is MNHEY and CDR2 is SMNVEV (reference sequence). The CDR3 spells CASSLLASSSYNEQFF. CDR3 coding DNA: TGTGCCAGCAGTTTACTAGCCTCGAGCTCCTACAATGAGCAGTTCTTC.

The chain combines TRBV2 with TRBJ2-3; the match to TRBD2 covers 14 bases. CDR1 is SNHLY, CDR2 FYNNEI, per germline. The junction had 6 bases not matched to a gene; V was cut back by 8 bases and J by 2 bases. The CDR3 totals 16 residues. Here the CDR3 DNA reads TGTGCCAGCGCTAGGGGACTAGCGGGAGCCACAGATACGCAGTATTTT. Translating it yields CASARGLAGATDTQYF. Full variable domain (outside the CDR3, taken from reference TRBV2 and TRBJ2-3): EPEVTQTPSHQVTQMGQEVILRCVPISNHLYFYWYRQILGQKVEFLVSFYNNEISEKSEIFDDQFSVERPDGSNFTLKIRSTKLEDSAMYFCASARGLAGATDTQYFGPGTRLTVL.

The genes are TRBV20-1 and TRBJ1-1; no definite D call. Germline V CDR1 and CDR2: DFQATT, SNEGSKA (reference sequence). The CDR3 contains 15 residues. V was shortened by 2 bases and J by 3 bases, with 16 bases between the two germline ends. CDR3 loop: CSARRVGEPYTEAFF. The CDR3, as DNA: TGCAGTGCTAGACGGGTCGGGGAGCCATACACTGAAGCTTTCTTT.

This chain joins TRBV6-6 and TRBJ2-5; 9 nucleotides align to TRBD1. Matching the DNA end better, TRBJ2-7 makes the J call doubtful. The germline V gene encodes CDR1 MNHNY and CDR2 SVGAGI (reference sequence). The CDR3 length is 14 residues. The CDR3, as DNA: TGTGCCACCAACCGTCCGACAGGGGGAGGCGAGCAGTACTTC. Protein product: CATNRPTGGGEQYF.

J is TRBJ2-2 and V is TRBV5-1, with TRBD2 identical over 10 bases. Germline V gives CDR1 SGHRS, CDR2 YFSETQ. CDR3 size: 14 residues. V dropped 7 bases and J dropped 4; count of bases not matched to a gene: 4. The CDR3 DNA sequence: TGCGCCAGCTTGGCTAGCGGGAGCACCGGGGAGCTGTTTTTT. Protein: CASLASGSTGELFF. Full variable domain (missing parts from reference TRBV5-1 and TRBJ2-2): KAGVTQTPRYLIKTRGQQVTLSCSPISGHRSVSWYQQTPGQGLQFLFEYFSETQRNKGNFPGRFSGRQFSNSRSEMNVSTLELGDSALYLCASLASGSTGELFFGEGSRLTVL.

This chain connects TRBV20-1 to TRBJ1-5; 10 nucleotides agree with TRBD1. CDR3 length: 15 amino acids. Germline values: CDR1 DFQATT, CDR2 SNEGSKA (reference sequence). V was pared by 3 bases and J by 3 bases, with 5 bases of the junction left unmatched. The CDR3 loop is CSARGTGADNQPQHF. The CDR3 nucleotides are TGCAGTGCTAGGGGGACAGGGGCGGACAATCAGCCCCAGCATTTT.

As to this clonotype: The missing conserved phenylalanine or tryptophan at the end of this CDR3 makes a read error likely. The DNA is left out, because the CDR3 cannot be placed on it with certainty; the CDR3 is given as TCRdb lists it. The chain couples TRBV7-3 to TRBJ1-6; the table's TRBD1 call for D was not verified on the DNA. The CDR3 spans 13 residues, counting both ends. Per the germline V gene, CDR1 is SGHTA and CDR2 is FQGTGA. The CDR3 is CASSLGQIHPSIL.

The chain joins TRBV14 to TRBJ1-4; D may be TRBD1 (6 bases). With 1 base removed from V and 10 bases from J, the gap between germline ends came to 10 bases. From germline, CDR1 is SGHDN and CDR2 FVKESK. This CDR3 has 13 amino acids. The CDR3 is CASSQGQASKLFF. In DNA form, the CDR3 reads TGTGCCAGCAGCCAAGGACAGGCGTCAAAACTGTTTTTT.

V gene TRBV2 combines with J gene TRBJ2-3, with unresolved D. From germline, CDR1 is SNHLY and CDR2 FYNNEI. The CDR3 has 12 residues. Trimming shortened V by 7 bases and J by 8 bases, and 13 bases separated the two germline ends. CDR3 bases: TGTGCCAGCAATCTCCTCGTGGGTACGCAGTATTTT. It encodes CASNLLVGTQYF.

V is TRBV20-1 and J is TRBJ2-3, with D possibly TRBD2 on 6 matching bases. Germline CDR1 is DFQATT and CDR2 is SNEGSKA (reference sequence). This CDR3 is built from 14 residues. V dropped 4 bases and J dropped 2 bases, with 13 bases sitting between them. DNA for the CDR3: TGCAGTGCTAAAGTGGGGGGAGTCACAGATACGCAGTATTTT. It specifies CSAKVGGVTDTQYF.

The V and J genes are TRBV24-1 and TRBJ1-1; D perhaps matches TRBD1 (6 bases). Germline-derived CDR1 and CDR2 are KGHDR and SFDVKD. V was trimmed by 11 bases and J by 1 base, leaving 22 bases between them. This CDR3 comprises 16 residues. The CDR3 region has the DNA TGTGCCAAGAAAACCCTCGACGGGGACAAGAACACTGAAGCTTTCTTT. It translates to CAKKTLDGDKNTEAFF.

Many counts were recorded for this clonotype. The chain's CDR3 is CASSVIAGGQETQYF. The CDR3 bases are TGTGCCAGCAGCGTTATAGCGGGAGGCCAAGAGACCCAGTACTTC. The chain couples TRBV7-9 to TRBJ2-5; 10 bases are a match to TRBD2. Germline V gene sequence: CDR1 SEHNR, CDR2 FQNEAQ (reference sequence). With 5 bases clipped from V and 1 base from J, the junction kept 4 bases outside the gene matches. This CDR3 contains 15 residues.

The chain carries TRBV20-1 and TRBJ1-5; possible D gene TRBD1, 5 bases. The germline CDR1 and CDR2 sequences are DFQATT and SNEGSKA (reference sequence). CDR3 length: 13 amino acids. V was cut by 3 bases and J by 4 bases, with 10 bases left in between. This CDR3 reads CSARMGENQPQHF. The DNA for the CDR3 is TGCAGTGCTAGGATGGGGGAAAATCAGCCCCAGCATTTT.

V usage is TRBV25-1 and J usage is TRBJ2-2, with 10 nucleotides matching TRBD1. Germline-derived CDR1 and CDR2 are MGHDK and SYGVNS. V was pared by 1 base and J by 4 bases, with 3 bases of the junction left unmatched. This CDR3 has 16 residues. CDR3 bases: TGTGCCAGCAGTGAATTCGGGACAGGGGCCACCGGGGAGCTGTTTTTT. Protein sequence: CASSEFGTGATGELFF.

This clonotype was counted only a few times. CDR3: CATRAAAGGTEAFF. CDR3 coding DNA: TGTGCCACCAGGGCGGCGGCGGGGGGCACTGAAGCTTTCTTT. J is TRBJ1-1 and V is TRBV24-1; D is perhaps TRBD1 (5 bases). With 7 bases removed from V and 4 bases from J, the gap between germline ends came to 15 bases. This CDR3 region has 14 residues. Germline V CDR1 and CDR2: KGHDR, SFDVKD.

In its sample, this clonotype was seen many times. The J gene is TRBJ2-3, the V gene TRBV6-1, with D perhaps matching TRBD2 (7 bases). The V gene's germline CDR1 is MNHNS and CDR2 SASEGT. The ends were cut back, 11 bases at V and 4 bases at J, with 19 bases in the middle. The CDR3 covers 14 residues. As DNA, the CDR3 is TGTGCCCAAGGGGGGGGGGTCGTCGCAGATACGCAGTATTTT. Translating it yields CAQGGGVVADTQYF.

The chain has TRBV24-1 and TRBJ1-6, with a possible D match to TRBD1 (5 bases). The V end was cut by 11 bases, the J end by 5 bases, with 24 bases between. Germline V CDR1 and CDR2: KGHDR, SFDVKD. This CDR3 contains 17 residues. In DNA form, the CDR3 reads TGTGCCAGCAGCGGCGGAGGGGTTGGCAGGGATAATTCACCCCTCCACTTT. It encodes CASSGGGVGRDNSPLHF.

V and J are TRBV14 and TRBJ2-7, with 7 bases lining up with TRBD2. J gave up 6 bases and V 4 bases, and 9 bases lay outside the gene matches. The length of the CDR3 is 14 residues. Germline-derived CDR1 and CDR2 are SGHDN and FVKESK. DNA for the CDR3: TGTGCCAGCAGCCCCAGGGCGGGGGTTCCCGAGCAGTACTTC. This gives the protein CASSPRAGVPEQYF. Full variable domain (rest looked up from reference TRBV14 and TRBJ2-7): EAGVTQFPSHSVIEKGQTVTLRCDPISGHDNLYWYRRVMGKEIKFLLHFVKESKQDESGMPNNRFLAERTGGTYSTLKVQPAELEDSGVYFCASSPRAGVPEQYFGPGTRLTVT.

There are many counts of this clonotype. This chain uses TRBV7-6 with TRBJ2-3, with D unresolved. The CDR3 is 14 residues long. Germline V gene sequence: CDR1 SGHVS, CDR2 FNYEAQ. Trimming removed 3 bases from V and 6 bases from J, with 13 bases in between. Here the CDR3 reads CASSLYSGKDTQYF. The CDR3 nucleotides are TGTGCCAGCAGCTTGTACAGTGGCAAGGATACGCAGTATTTT. Variable domain in full (rest from reference TRBV7-6 and TRBJ2-3): GAGVSQSPRYKVTKRGQDVALRCDPISGHVSLYWYRQALGQGPEFLTYFNYEAQQDKSGLPNDRFSAERPEGSISTLTIQRTEQRDSAMYRCASSLYSGKDTQYFGPGTRLTVL.

The chain uses TRBV25-1 and TRBJ2-5, with unresolved D. V shed 8 bases and J shed 1 base, with 2 bases lying between them. This CDR3 spans 10 amino acids. The germline gives CDR1 MGHDK, CDR2 SYGVNS. Here the CDR3 DNA reads TGTGCCAGCTTCCAAGAGACCCAGTACTTC. The encoded protein is CASFQETQYF.

This clonotype was observed at least ten times. V and J are TRBV6-2 or TRBV6-3 and TRBJ2-1; D gene uncertain. Germline CDR1 is MNHEY and CDR2 is SVGEGT. The CDR3 has 13 residues. Trimming took 11 bases from V and 4 from J, leaving 15 bases between them. In DNA form, the CDR3 reads TGTGCCCACGGTCTTGCGTTATACAATGAGCAGTTCTTC. The encoded protein is CAHGLALYNEQFF.

This clonotype turned up a few times. The chain combines TRBV10-3 with TRBJ1-6; the D gene is possibly TRBD1 (5 bases). Germline lookup yields CDR1 ENHRY and CDR2 SYGVKD. The V end was cut by 8 bases, the J end by 5 bases, with 10 bases between. CDR3 size: 13 residues. The CDR3, as DNA: TGTGCCATCGGGGCAGGGAATAATTCACCCCTCCACTTT. It encodes CAIGAGNNSPLHF.

This clonotype was counted ten times or more. The chain uses TRBV18 and TRBJ2-7; D possibly corresponds to TRBD1 (6 bases). The CDR3 consists of 14 residues. Germline V gene sequence: CDR1 KGHSH, CDR2 LQKENI. V gave up 6 bases and J gave up 2 bases, with 14 bases separating them. CDR3 sequence: CASSHRDRPYEQYF. The CDR3 coding sequence is TGTGCCAGCTCTCATAGAGACAGGCCCTACGAGCAGTACTTC.

This chain uses TRBV7-3 with TRBJ1-2, with D possibly TRBD1 on 5 matching bases. The ends were cut back, 5 bases at V and 4 bases at J, with 11 bases in the middle. The CDR3 is 13 amino acids. CDR1 and CDR2 from the germline V gene are SGHTA and FQGTGA. The CDR3 DNA reads TGTGCCAGCAGCCCGACGGGGGGCTATGGCTACACCTTC. Amino acid sequence: CASSPTGGYGYTF.

The chain recombines TRBV7-2 with TRBJ1-2; 9 bases line up with TRBD1. V was pared by 5 bases and J by 7 bases, with 5 bases of the junction left unmatched. Germline V gene lookup returns CDR1 SGHTA and CDR2 FQGNSA. This CDR3 is built from 13 residues. CDR3 loop: CASSRTGGLGYTF. DNA of the CDR3: TGTGCCAGCAGCCGTACAGGGGGCCTTGGCTACACCTTC.